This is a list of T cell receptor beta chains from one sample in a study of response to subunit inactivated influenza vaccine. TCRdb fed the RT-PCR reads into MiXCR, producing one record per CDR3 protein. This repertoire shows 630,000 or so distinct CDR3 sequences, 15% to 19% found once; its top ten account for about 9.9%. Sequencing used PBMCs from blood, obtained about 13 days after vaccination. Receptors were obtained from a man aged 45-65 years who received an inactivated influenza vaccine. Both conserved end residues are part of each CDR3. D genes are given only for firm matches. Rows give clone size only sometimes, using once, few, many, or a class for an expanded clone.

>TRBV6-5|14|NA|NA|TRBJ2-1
TGTGCCAGCAGTTACCAGGCCCTATACAATGAGCAGTTCTTC
CASSYQALYNEQFF
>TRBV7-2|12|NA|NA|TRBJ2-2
TGTGCCAGCAGCAAAGGCGTCGGGGAGCTGTTTTTT
CASSKGVGELFF
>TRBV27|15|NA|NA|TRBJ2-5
TGTGCCAGCAGGGTTGACAGGAGATCTGTTGAGACCCAGTACTTC
CASRVDRRSVETQYF
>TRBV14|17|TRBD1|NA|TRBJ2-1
TGTGCCAGCAGCCCACTCCGGGGACAGGCTTTCTACAATGAGCAGTTCTTC
CASSPLRGQAFYNEQFF
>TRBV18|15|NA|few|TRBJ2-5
TGTGCCAGCTCTAAACTCGGGCGGACGGGAGAGACCCAGTACTTC
CASSKLGRTGETQYF
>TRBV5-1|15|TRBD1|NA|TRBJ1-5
TGCGCCAGCAGCATAGGACAGGGCCCCCATCAGCCCCAGCATTTT
CASSIGQGPHQPQHF
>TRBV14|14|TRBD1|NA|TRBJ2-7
TGTGCCAGCAGCCAGACAGGGGTCGCCTACGAGCAGTACTTC
CASSQTGVAYEQYF
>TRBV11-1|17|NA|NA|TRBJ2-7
TGTGCCAGCAGCTTCGGCGGAGAGCGGAACACTTTCTACGAGCAGTACTTC
CASSFGGERNTFYEQYF
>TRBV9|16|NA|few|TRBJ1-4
TGTGCCAGCAGCTCTCCGGACATTTTTTTAAATGAAAAACTGTTTTTT
CASSSPDIFLNEKLFF
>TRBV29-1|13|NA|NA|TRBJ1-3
TGCAGCGTCGCGACAGGAGCTGGAAACACCATATATTTT
CSVATGAGNTIYF
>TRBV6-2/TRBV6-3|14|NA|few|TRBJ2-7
TGTGCCAGCAGGCGAACCAACAGGGTCAACGAGCAGTACTTC
CASRRTNRVNEQYF
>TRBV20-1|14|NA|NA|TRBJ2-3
TGCAGTGCTATGGCAGATCCCAGTACAGATACGCAGTATTTT
CSAMADPSTDTQYF
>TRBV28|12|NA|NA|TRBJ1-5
TGTGCCAGCAAAAGGGTCGATCAGCCCCAGCATTTT
CASKRVDQPQHF
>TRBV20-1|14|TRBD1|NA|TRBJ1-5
TGCAGTGCTAGGAGCGAGGGGGCGAATCAGCCCCAGCATTTT
CSARSEGANQPQHF
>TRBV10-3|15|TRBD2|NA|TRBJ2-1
TGTGCCATCAGTGATCTTCGGCTAGCGGGAGCTGAGCAGTTCTTC
CAISDLRLAGAEQFF
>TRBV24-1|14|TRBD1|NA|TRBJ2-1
TGTGCCACCAAGGACGGGACAGATTTCAATGAGCAGTTCTTC
CATKDGTDFNEQFF
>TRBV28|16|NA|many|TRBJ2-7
TGTGCCAGCAGTTGGCAGTCCCTAGCGCAGAACTACGAGCAGTACTTC
CASSWQSLAQNYEQYF
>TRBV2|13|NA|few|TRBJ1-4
TGTGCCAGCACTTATTTGGGCTCTGAAAAACTGTTTTTT
CASTYLGSEKLFF
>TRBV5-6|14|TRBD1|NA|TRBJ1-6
TGTGCCAGCAGCCGTGGGACAGGGGGTTCACCCCTCCACTTT
CASSRGTGGSPLHF
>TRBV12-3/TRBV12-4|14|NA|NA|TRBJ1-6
TGTGCCAGCAGTCCCGACACGTATAATTCACCCCTCCACTTT
CASSPDTYNSPLHF
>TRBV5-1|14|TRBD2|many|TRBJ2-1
TGCGCCAGCAGCCGGCGGGGGGCAGAGAATGAGCAGTTCTTC
CASSRRGAENEQFF
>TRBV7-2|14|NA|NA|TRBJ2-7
TGTGCCAGCAGCCCCTGGGGGAGCGCCTACGAGCAGTACTTC
CASSPWGSAYEQYF
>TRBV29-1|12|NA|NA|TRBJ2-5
TGCAGCGTTGAAGGCGTGGGGAAGACCCAGTACTTC
CSVEGVGKTQYF
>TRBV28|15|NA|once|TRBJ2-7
TGTGCCAGCACAAAACTGGGGGTTGTTCACTACGAGCAGTACTTC
CASTKLGVVHYEQYF
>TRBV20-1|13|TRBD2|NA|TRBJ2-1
TGCAGTGCCAAGGCGGGAGGGATAAATGAGCAGTTCTTC
CSAKAGGINEQFF
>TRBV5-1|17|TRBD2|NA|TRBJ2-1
TGCGCCAGCAGCTTGGGGACCACTAGCGGGAGAGGCCATGAGCAGTTCTTC
CASSLGTTSGRGHEQFF
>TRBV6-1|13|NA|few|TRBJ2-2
TGTGCCAGCAGTGAAGCATGGGTCGGGGAGCTGTTTTTT
CASSEAWVGELFF
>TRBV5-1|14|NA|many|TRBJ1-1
TGCGCCAGCAGCTTGGAGCCGGCGAACACTGAAGCTTTCTTT
CASSLEPANTEAFF
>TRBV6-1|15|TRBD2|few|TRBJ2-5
TGTGCCAGCAGTCGGGGGCCAGCGGGAGTAGAGACCCAGTACTTC
CASSRGPAGVETQYF
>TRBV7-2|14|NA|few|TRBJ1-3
TGTGCCACCCAAGCCGCAGGGATCTCAAACACCATATATTTT
CATQAAGISNTIYF
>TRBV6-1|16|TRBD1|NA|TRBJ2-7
TGTGCCAGCAGTCCAACCGGGACAGGGGCCTCCTACGAGCAGTACTTC
CASSPTGTGASYEQYF
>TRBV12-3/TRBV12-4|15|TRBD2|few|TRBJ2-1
TGTGCCAGCAGTTTGAGGACTAGCGGGGGATTTAAGCAGTTCTTC
CASSLRTSGGFKQFF
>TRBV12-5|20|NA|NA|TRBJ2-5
TGTGCTAGTGGTTTGGATAAATCCCCTCAGGACAGGGAGGGAGAAGAGACCCAGTACTTC
CASGLDKSPQDREGEETQYF
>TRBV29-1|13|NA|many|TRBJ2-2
TGCAGCGGGGGGACGGCCGCGGCCGGGGAGCTGTTTTTT
CSGGTAAAGELFF
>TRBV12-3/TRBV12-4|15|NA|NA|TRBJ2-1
TGTGCCAGCAGTATCGCTACCGTTCATAGGGGGGAGCAGTTCTTC
CASSIATVHRGEQFF
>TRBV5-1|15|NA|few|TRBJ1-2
TGCGCCAGCAGCTATTCGGACATCGGAGAAGGTGGCTACACCTTC
CASSYSDIGEGGYTF